This record concerns one TCR beta chain sequence. Antigen: not known. The data are from a study of cytomegalovirus exposure and HLA in healthy donors. The study, taken as a whole, reports: In vitro work confirmed that a few CMV-associated chains recognize CMV antigens. Within an earlier analysis, most TCR beta V segments proved productive either about 87% or about 30% of the time.

This CDR3 spans 16 amino acids. V lost 5 bases and J lost 4, with 19 bases in between. Germline lookup yields CDR1 SGHTA and CDR2 FQGNSA. PCR used 60 Vbeta primers and 13 Jbeta primers. TCRdb's copy holds only in-frame clones and misses some; the assay was immunoSEQ multiplex PCR. Among about 35,000 clones, around 80% were seen once, and the ten largest hold less than 4%. This chain joins TRBV7-2 and TRBJ2-3; D gene uncertain. The sequence derives from a woman aged 18-30 years in good health and CMV-seronegative. Sequences were obtained from PBMCs. In DNA form, the CDR3 reads TGTGCCAGCAGCCCGCTGTTCGGTGCGGTGGCAGATACGCAGTATTTT. The encoded protein is CASSPLFGAVADTQYF.